Here is one TCR beta chain with its context. What it binds is unknown. The data were taken from a study of a mutant IDH1 vaccine in newly diagnosed glioma. Study summary: Vaccine dosing followed radiotherapy by 4-6 weeks, or accompanied temozolomide cycles.

Measured with immunoSEQ multiplex PCR; TCRdb has only the in-frame clones, and not every one. Here the sample spans tens of thousands of clones, approximately 84% being singletons. This CDR3 comprises 13 residues. Per germline, CDR1 MDHEN and CDR2 SYDVKM. V was shortened by 8 bases and J by 0 bases, with 10 bases between the two germline ends. Time point described: week 11, during vaccination. Topical imiquimod was applied with each vaccine dose, which held 300 ug of mutant IDH1 20-mer peptide. V and J are TRBV28 and TRBJ1-1, with D hard to call. This receptor was identified in a man aged 25-45 years with glioma. The sequencing here drew on PBMCs, taken from a glioma patient whose treatment included an IDH1 peptide vaccine. CDR3 bases: TGTGCCAGCTATTACGGCGTGAACACTGAAGCTTTCTTT. It encodes CASYYGVNTEAFF.